This T cell receptor beta chain was found in a study of blood T cell repertoires in COVID-19. Original methodology: Reference gene primers were amplified, and this amplification served to estimate nucleated cell counts. Using immunoSEQ multiplex PCR, the repertoire was profiled, and TCRdb retains in-frame clones only, with some absent. V and J calls and clone size come straight from that table; D and trimming were deduced from the DNA. The data show 70,000 to 85,000 clones, 88% seen once. Germline CDR1 reads LGHNA; CDR2 reads YNFKEQ. The CDR3 is 17 residues long. About this clone: At one end the junction does not follow the germline gene, possibly because of a read error.

The sequencing input was peripheral blood. This chain connects TRBV4-2 to TRBJ1-1; the D gene is possibly TRBD1 (6 bases). This TCR came from a man aged 65-85 years with active or convalescent COVID-19. This CDR3 is CASSQVAQRAGGWTLIF. As DNA, the CDR3 is TGTGCCAGCAGCCAAGTCGCTCAGAGGGCGGGGGGCTGGACCCTAATTTTT.